This is a list of T cell receptor beta chains from one sample in a study of blood T cell repertoires in COVID-19. TCRdb's table, derived via immunoSEQ multiplex PCR, lists solely in-frame clones and lacks some. The table has about 55,000 clones, about nine tenths seen once. Material for sequencing was peripheral blood. Every receptor here comes from an elderly man with acute or convalescent COVID-19. Both conserved end residues are part of each CDR3. A D gene is named only where the DNA matches it firmly. Clone size appears in some rows only: once, few, many, or a class for an expanded clone.

CDR3 DNA,CDR3 protein,V gene,D gene,clone size,J gene
TGTGCCAGCAGCGAGGGTGCGGGGGGGCCCGGTGAGACCCAGTACTTC,CASSEGAGGPGETQYF,TRBV25-1,TRBD2,.,TRBJ2-5
TGTGCCAGCAATCGGGGGGAGGGTAGCAATCAGCCCCAGCATTTT,CASNRGEGSNQPQHF,TRBV19,.,once,TRBJ1-5
TGTGCCACCAGAGACCCCGGGGGAAGCGATGAAGCTTTCTTT,CATRDPGGSDEAFF,TRBV24-1,.,.,TRBJ1-1
TGTGCCAGCAGCTCGGGTCCGGGACAGGTGAACACCATATATTTT,CASSSGPGQVNTIYF,TRBV7-6,TRBD1,.,TRBJ1-3
TGCGCCAGCAGCTTGGGGGCAGGGCTGAACACTGAAGCTTTCTTT,CASSLGAGLNTEAFF,TRBV5-1,.,.,TRBJ1-1
TGTGCCAGCAGACTCGGACAGGGGGCGGTGGAGACCCAGTACTTC,CASRLGQGAVETQYF,TRBV28,TRBD1,.,TRBJ2-5
TGTGCCAGCAGCACTGGACAGGGAAGGAGGTACACTGAAGCTTTCTTT,CASSTGQGRRYTEAFF,TRBV5-4,TRBD1,.,TRBJ1-1
TGTGCCAGCAGTGAAGGCGGACAGCGACCCTCGTACTTC,CASSEGGQRPSYF,TRBV6-1,.,.,TRBJ2-7
TGTGCCAGCAGCCTGTACGGACAGGGGGGCACAGATACGCAGTATTTT,CASSLYGQGGTDTQYF,TRBV11-3,TRBD1,.,TRBJ2-3
TGTGCCTGGAGTCCAGGACAGGGAAGCACAGATACGCAGTATTTT,CAWSPGQGSTDTQYF,TRBV30,TRBD1,few,TRBJ2-3
TGTGCCAGCAGCTTAATGGTGGGACAGAGCTACGAGCAGTACTTC,CASSLMVGQSYEQYF,TRBV7-3,TRBD1,few,TRBJ2-7
TGTGCCAGCAGTTACGGGACAGGGCAAGGCTACACCTTC,CASSYGTGQGYTF,TRBV6-5,TRBD1,.,TRBJ1-2
TGTGCCAGTAGTATCCGGGACAGGGGGCAAGATACGCAGTATTTT,CASSIRDRGQDTQYF,TRBV19,TRBD1,.,TRBJ2-3
TGTGCCAGCTCACCAAGACAGCGAAGCTCTGGGGCCAACGTCCTGACTTTC,CASSPRQRSSGANVLTF,TRBV18,.,.,TRBJ2-6
TGTGCCAGCAGCCCGAGCAGGGTGAACACTGAAGCTTTCTTT,CASSPSRVNTEAFF,TRBV3-1/TRBV3-2,.,.,TRBJ1-1
TGTGCCAGCAGTTTTAATCCTGACTCGCAGCCCCAGCATTTT,CASSFNPDSQPQHF,TRBV7-2,.,.,TRBJ1-5
TGTGCCAGCAGCCTACAGGGGGCCCTCAATCAGCCCCAGCATTTT,CASSLQGALNQPQHF,TRBV3-1/TRBV3-2,TRBD1,.,TRBJ1-5
TGTGCCATCAGTGAGTCGAGGGGGACAAGCACAGATACGCAGTATTTT,CAISESRGTSTDTQYF,TRBV10-3,.,.,TRBJ2-3
TGTGCCAGCAGCTCTAACAGGGGTATCGATGAAAAACTGTTTTTT,CASSSNRGIDEKLFF,TRBV5-4,TRBD1,few,TRBJ1-4
TGCGCCAGCAGCTCAAACGGGGGGGCCTACAATGAGCAGTTCTTC,CASSSNGGAYNEQFF,TRBV5-1,TRBD2,.,TRBJ2-1
TGTGCCAGTAGTTCCTTGCCGACTAGCACAGATACGCAGTATTTT,CASSSLPTSTDTQYF,TRBV19,.,.,TRBJ2-3
TGTGCCAGCAGCCCCTGGACAAACACCCCCGGGGCCAACGTCCTGACTTTC,CASSPWTNTPGANVLTF,TRBV3-1/TRBV3-2,.,.,TRBJ2-6
TGTGCCAGCAGCCGGGACAGGGGACAAGAGACCCAGTACTTC,CASSRDRGQETQYF,TRBV7-8,TRBD1,.,TRBJ2-5
TGTGCCAGCAGCCCCCGTGTCGGGGGGAATCAGCCCCAGCATTTT,CASSPRVGGNQPQHF,TRBV7-8,.,.,TRBJ1-5
TGTGCCAGCTCACCAGCCAGGAATCAGCCCCAGCATTTT,CASSPARNQPQHF,TRBV18,.,.,TRBJ1-5
TGTGCCAGCAGCAAAGGGTATCGGGGTGTCTACGAGCAGTACTTC,CASSKGYRGVYEQYF,TRBV21-1,.,.,TRBJ2-7
TGTGCCACCAGTGATTCTTCTGGGCTTTCTGGGGAGACCCAGTACTTC,CATSDSSGLSGETQYF,TRBV24-1,.,.,TRBJ2-5
TGTGCCAGCAGACAGGAACCTAACTATGGCTACACCTTC,CASRQEPNYGYTF,TRBV2,.,.,TRBJ1-2
TGTGCCAGCTCACCCCAGGGTTCTGGGGCCAACGTCCTGACTTTC,CASSPQGSGANVLTF,TRBV18,.,once,TRBJ2-6
TGTGCCAGCAGTCTTAGCGGGGGGTTCACAGATACGCAGTATTTT,CASSLSGGFTDTQYF,TRBV6-5,TRBD2,.,TRBJ2-3
TGCGCCAGCAGCTTTACGCAGGGGAGTACCGGGGAGCTGTTTTTT,CASSFTQGSTGELFF,TRBV5-1,.,.,TRBJ2-2
TGCGCCAGCAGCCCGTCGTGGATCGGGGAGACCCAGTACTTC,CASSPSWIGETQYF,TRBV5-1,.,.,TRBJ2-5
TGTGCCAGCAGTGAGGGACAGGGGGCTTGGCAGCCCCAGCATTTT,CASSEGQGAWQPQHF,TRBV6-1,TRBD1,.,TRBJ1-5
TGTGCCAGCAGCCGACAGCAAGAGACCCAGTACTTC,CASSRQQETQYF,TRBV3-1/TRBV3-2,.,.,TRBJ2-5
TGCAGCGTCGGAAGGTCAGGGGGAGAAGATACGCAGTATTTT,CSVGRSGGEDTQYF,TRBV29-1,TRBD1,.,TRBJ2-3
TGTGCCATCAGTGAGGGACCCGCGGGTAATTCACCCCTCCACTTT,CAISEGPAGNSPLHF,TRBV10-3,.,.,TRBJ1-6
TGTGCCAGCAGCCAGACCAAAGGGACAAGCCAATGGGGGGCCAACGTCCTGACTTTC,CASSQTKGTSQWGANVLTF,TRBV3-1/TRBV3-2,.,.,TRBJ2-6
TGTGCCAGCAGTCGATATCGCAGGGCGGGGAGCTCCTACGAGCAGTACTTC,CASSRYRRAGSSYEQYF,TRBV27,.,.,TRBJ2-7
TGTGCCAGCAGCTGGACAGGGTTGGACTATGGCTACACCTTC,CASSWTGLDYGYTF,TRBV7-9,TRBD1,.,TRBJ1-2
TGTGCCAGCAGCTCACAGGGAGACACTGAAGCTTTCTTT,CASSSQGDTEAFF,TRBV7-9,.,.,TRBJ1-1
TGTGCCAGCAGCTTGGACTTGAATGGCTACACCTTC,CASSLDLNGYTF,TRBV7-9,.,.,TRBJ1-2
TGTGCCAGCAGCCCAGGAGAGACCCAGTACTTC,CASSPGETQYF,TRBV7-6,.,.,TRBJ2-5
TGTGCCAGCAGCCCTAACAGCGGGAGGTACCAAGAGACCCAGTACTTC,CASSPNSGRYQETQYF,TRBV3-1/TRBV3-2,TRBD2,.,TRBJ2-5
TGTGCCAGCAGCTTAGAGCAGGGGGCGCGGGAGACCCAGTACTTC,CASSLEQGARETQYF,TRBV11-2,TRBD1,.,TRBJ2-5
TGTGCTAGCAGTACAGGAACCCAAGAGACCCAGTACTTC,CASSTGTQETQYF,TRBV7-7,.,.,TRBJ2-5
TGTGCCTGGAGTGTACGGGGGGGTCCCCTCGGGGAGACCCAGTACTTC,CAWSVRGGPLGETQYF,TRBV30,TRBD2,.,TRBJ2-5
TGTGCCAGCAGCTTAGGTCCGGGGGACTACAATGAGCAGTTCTTC,CASSLGPGDYNEQFF,TRBV7-9,.,.,TRBJ2-1